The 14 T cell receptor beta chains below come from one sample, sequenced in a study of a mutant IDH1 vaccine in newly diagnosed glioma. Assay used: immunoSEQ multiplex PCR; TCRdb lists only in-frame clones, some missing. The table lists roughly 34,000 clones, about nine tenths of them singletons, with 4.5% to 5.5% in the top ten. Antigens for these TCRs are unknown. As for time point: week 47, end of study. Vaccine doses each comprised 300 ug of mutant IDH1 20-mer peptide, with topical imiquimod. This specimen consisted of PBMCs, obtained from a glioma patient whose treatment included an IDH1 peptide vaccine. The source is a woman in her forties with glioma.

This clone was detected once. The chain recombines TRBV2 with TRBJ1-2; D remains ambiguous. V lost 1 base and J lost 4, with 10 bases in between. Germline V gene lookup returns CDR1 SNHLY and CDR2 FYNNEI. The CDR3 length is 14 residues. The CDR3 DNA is TGTGCCAGCAGTGAAGGCAGGCCGGGCTATGGCTACACCTTC. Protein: CASSEGRPGYGYTF.

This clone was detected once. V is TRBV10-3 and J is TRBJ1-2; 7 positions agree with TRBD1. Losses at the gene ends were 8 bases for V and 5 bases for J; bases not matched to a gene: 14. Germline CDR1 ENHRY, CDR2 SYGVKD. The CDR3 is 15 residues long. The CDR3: CAISSGRQGGYGYTF. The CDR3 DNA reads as TGTGCCATCTCCAGCGGAAGACAGGGCGGTTATGGCTACACCTTC.

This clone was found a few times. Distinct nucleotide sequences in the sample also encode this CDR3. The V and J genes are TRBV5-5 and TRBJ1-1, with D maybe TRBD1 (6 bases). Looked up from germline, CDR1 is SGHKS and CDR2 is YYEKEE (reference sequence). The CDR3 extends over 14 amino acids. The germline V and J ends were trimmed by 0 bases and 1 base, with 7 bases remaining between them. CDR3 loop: CASSLEGGNTEAFF. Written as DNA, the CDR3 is TGTGCCAGCAGCTTGGAGGGGGGGAACACTGAAGCTTTCTTT.

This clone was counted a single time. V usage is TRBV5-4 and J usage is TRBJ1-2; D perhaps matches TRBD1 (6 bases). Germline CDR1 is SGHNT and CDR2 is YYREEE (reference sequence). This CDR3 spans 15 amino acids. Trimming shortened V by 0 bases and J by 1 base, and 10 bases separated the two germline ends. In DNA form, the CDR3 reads TGTGCCAGCAGCTTGGACCTACAGGGTAACTATGGCTACACCTTC. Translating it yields CASSLDLQGNYGYTF.

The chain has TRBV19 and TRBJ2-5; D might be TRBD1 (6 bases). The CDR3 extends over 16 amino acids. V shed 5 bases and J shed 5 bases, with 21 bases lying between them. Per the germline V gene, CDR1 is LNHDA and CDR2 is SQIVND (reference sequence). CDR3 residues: CASSVRQASTFETQYF. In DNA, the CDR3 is TGTGCCAGTAGTGTAAGACAGGCGTCCACTTTTGAGACCCAGTACTTC.

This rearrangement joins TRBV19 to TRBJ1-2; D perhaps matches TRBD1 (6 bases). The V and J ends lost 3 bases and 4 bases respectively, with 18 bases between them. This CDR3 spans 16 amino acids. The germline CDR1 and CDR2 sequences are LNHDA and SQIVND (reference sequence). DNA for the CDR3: TGTGCCAGTAGTATCGGAATAGAGCACAGGGCCTATGGCTACACCTTC. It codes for CASSIGIEHRAYGYTF.

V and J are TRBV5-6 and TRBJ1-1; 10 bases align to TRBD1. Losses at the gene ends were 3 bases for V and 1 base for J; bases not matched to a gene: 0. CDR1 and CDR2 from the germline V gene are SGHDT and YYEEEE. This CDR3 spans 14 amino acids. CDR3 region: CASSWDRGNTEAFF. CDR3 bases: TGTGCCAGCAGCTGGGACAGGGGGAACACTGAAGCTTTCTTT. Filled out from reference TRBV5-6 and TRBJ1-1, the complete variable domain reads DAGVTQSPTHLIKTRGQQVTLRCSPKSGHDTVSWYQQALGQGPQFIFQYYEEEERQRGNFPDRFSGHQFPNYSSELNVNALLLGDSALYLCASSWDRGNTEAFFGQGTRLTVV.

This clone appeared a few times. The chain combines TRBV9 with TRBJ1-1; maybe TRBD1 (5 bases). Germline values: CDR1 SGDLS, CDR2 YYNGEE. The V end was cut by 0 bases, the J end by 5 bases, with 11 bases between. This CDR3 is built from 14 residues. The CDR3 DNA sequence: TGTGCCAGCAGCGTAGCGGGCAGGGTAACTGAAGCTTTCTTT. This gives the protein CASSVAGRVTEAFF. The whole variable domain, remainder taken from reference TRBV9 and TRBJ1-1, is DSGVTQTPKHLITATGQRVTLRCSPRSGDLSVYWYQQSLDQGLQFLIQYYNGEERAKGNILERFSAQQFPDLHSELNLSSLELGDSALYFCASSVAGRVTEAFFGQGTRLTVV.

CDR3 region: CASSPEGRTATNEKLFF. CDR3 nucleotide sequence: TGTGCCAGCAGCCCTGAGGGCAGGACCGCAACTAATGAAAAACTGTTTTTT. The chain employs TRBV7-9 and TRBJ1-4, with unresolved D. V was trimmed by 5 bases and J by 0 bases, leaving 16 bases between them. Germline V lookup: CDR1 SEHNR, CDR2 FQNEAQ (reference sequence). This CDR3 is 17 amino acids long.

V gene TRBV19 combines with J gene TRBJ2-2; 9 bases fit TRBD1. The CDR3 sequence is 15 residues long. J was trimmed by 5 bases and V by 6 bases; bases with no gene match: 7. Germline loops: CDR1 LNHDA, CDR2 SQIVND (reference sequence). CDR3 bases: TGTGCCAGTAGAACCGGGACAGGGCGTACCGGGGAGCTGTTTTTT. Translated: CASRTGTGRTGELFF.

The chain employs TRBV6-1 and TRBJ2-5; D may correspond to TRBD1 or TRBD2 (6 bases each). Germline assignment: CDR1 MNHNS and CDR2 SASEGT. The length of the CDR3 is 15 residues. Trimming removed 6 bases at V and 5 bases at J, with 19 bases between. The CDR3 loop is CASRTDLVGGETQYF. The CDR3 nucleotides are TGTGCCAGCAGAACCGACCTGGTAGGGGGGGAGACCCAGTACTTC.

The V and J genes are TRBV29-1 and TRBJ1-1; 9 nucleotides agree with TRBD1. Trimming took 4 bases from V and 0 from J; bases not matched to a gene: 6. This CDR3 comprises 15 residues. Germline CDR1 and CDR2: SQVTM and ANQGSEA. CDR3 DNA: TGCAGCGTTGTGGGACAGGGCACCTTGAACACTGAAGCTTTCTTT. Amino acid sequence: CSVVGQGTLNTEAFF.

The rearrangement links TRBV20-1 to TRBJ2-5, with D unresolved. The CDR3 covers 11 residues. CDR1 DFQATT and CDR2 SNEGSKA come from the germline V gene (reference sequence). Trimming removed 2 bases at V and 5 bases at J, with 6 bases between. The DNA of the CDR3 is TGCAGTGCTAGATATGCGGAGACCCAGTACTTC. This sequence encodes CSARYAETQYF.

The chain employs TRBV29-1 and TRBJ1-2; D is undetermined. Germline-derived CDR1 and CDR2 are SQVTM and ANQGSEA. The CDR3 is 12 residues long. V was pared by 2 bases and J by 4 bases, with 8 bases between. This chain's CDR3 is CSVEFGGYGYTF. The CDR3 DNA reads TGCAGCGTTGAATTTGGCGGCTATGGCTACACCTTC.